This record looks at one TCR beta chain sequence and its context. Its cognate antigen is unknown. Germline loops: CDR1 MDHEN, CDR2 SYDVKM. Trimming removed 3 bases from V and 5 bases from J, with 11 bases in between. The CDR3 consists of 14 residues. These data belong to a study of CD8 T cells in Susac syndrome. The study, taken as a whole, reports: TCR sequencing and HLA analysis covered a relatively small number of individuals.

Random hexamers were used to reverse transcribe an amount of about 0.5 to 1 ug RNA. The amplification used immunoSEQ multiplex PCR on TCR beta CDR3; it spanned 54 Vbeta and 13 Jbeta. TCRdb re-called the immunoSEQ multiplex PCR reads with MiXCR, one entry per CDR3 protein. The sample lists roughly 400,000 distinct CDR3 sequences; roughly 85% were seen once. The T cells that were sequenced for TCR beta were CD8+ and CD4+ cells from blood. TEMRA cells underwent FACS enrichment and CD8+ and CD4+ T cells underwent negative isolation. Sequencing was done on a sample of CD8+ T cells from PBMCs. The V and J genes are TRBV28 and TRBJ2-1; possibly TRBD1 for D (5 bases). The sequence was obtained from a human donor with multiple sclerosis. The CDR3 reads CASSFSDSDNEQFF. Written as DNA, the CDR3 is TGTGCCAGCAGTTTTTCAGACAGCGACAATGAGCAGTTCTTC.